The 17 T cell receptor beta chains presented below share a single source sample, sequenced in a study of vaccination and CD4 T cells after COVID-19 (dated 2022 in TCRdb). Library method: PCR. Sequenced on an Illumina iSeq 100. TCRdb trimmed public reads at Q25 via fastp, called clones via MiXCR and kept in-frame beta chains. Rows are unified per CDR3 protein, each entry keeping the most common DNA and genes. Here the sample has roughly 22,000 distinct CDR3 sequences; roughly 56% occur a single time. The ten largest clones capture 0.99% of the sample. The sequencing here drew on CD4+ T cells from blood, taken before SARS-CoV-2 vaccination. The receptor source for this set is a human donor who had recovered from COVID-19.

This clonotype was recorded a few times. The gene calls are TRBV5-4 and TRBJ1-2; 10 bases fit TRBD1. The junction had 4 bases not matched to a gene; V was cut back by 3 bases and J by 5 bases. CDR1 is SGHNT, CDR2 YYREEE, per germline (reference sequence). The CDR3 spans 14 residues. The CDR3 spells CASSYGTGDYGYTF. The CDR3 DNA reads as TGTGCCAGCAGCTATGGGACAGGGGATTATGGCTACACCTTC.

The V call is TRBV2, the J call TRBJ2-3; the D is unclear. Near its end, the DNA agrees better with TRBJ1-5, so the J call may be wrong. This CDR3 contains 13 residues. Germline CDR1 SNHLY, CDR2 FYNNEI. The CDR3 nucleotides are TGTGCCAGCAGTAGGACCGGCACAGATACGCAGCATTTT. Translation gives CASSRTGTDTQHF.

The chain carries TRBV28 and TRBJ2-3; D assignment may be TRBD1 or TRBD2 (5 bases each). Per the germline V gene, CDR1 is MDHEN and CDR2 is SYDVKM. V gave up 8 bases and J gave up 4 bases, with 7 bases separating them. The CDR3 has 11 amino acids. This CDR3 reads CASGGSDTQYF. CDR3 nucleotides: TGTGCCAGCGGGGGATCAGATACGCAGTATTTT.

Notes on this clonotype: No DNA is shown, since the ends of the CDR3 on it are uncertain; the CDR3 is the one TCRdb lists. CDR3 sequence reads: CISVSEAYNESNQPQHF. This chain uses TRBV7-5 with TRBJ1-5. TRBV7-5 has pseudogene status. The CDR3 has 17 amino acids, counting both end residues.

This clonotype is termed medium-sized. The chain employs TRBV10-3 and TRBJ2-5, with D perhaps being TRBD1 or TRBD2 (5 bases each). In germline, CDR1 is ENHRY, CDR2 SYGVKD. This CDR3 region has 14 residues. V was pared by 6 bases and J by 1 base, with 12 bases between. CDR3 sequence reads: CAIRRDGFQETQYF. DNA of the CDR3: TGTGCCATCAGACGGGACGGCTTCCAAGAGACCCAGTACTTC.

This clonotype was found a few times. The chain is built from TRBV6-1 and TRBJ1-2; no clear D gene. Per germline, CDR1 MNHNS and CDR2 SASEGT. Trimming shortened V by 6 bases and J by 8 bases, and 13 bases separated the two germline ends. The length of the CDR3 is 12 residues. CDR3 amino acids: CASRRRGDGYTF. The CDR3 nucleotides read TGTGCCAGCAGAAGGAGAGGTGACGGCTACACCTTC.

This clonotype showed up just a few times. The CDR3 here is CSASPSTSTDTQYF. The CDR3 coding sequence is TGCAGTGCTAGCCCTAGCACCAGCACAGATACGCAGTATTTT. V is TRBV20-1 and J is TRBJ2-3, with D perhaps TRBD2 (5 bases). The CDR3 sequence is 14 residues long. V lost 3 bases to trimming and J lost 0 bases, with 10 bases between them. Germline CDR1 and CDR2: DFQATT and SNEGSKA (reference sequence).

This clonotype was counted a few times. V and J are TRBV5-5 and TRBJ2-5; D is perhaps TRBD2 (6 bases). Trimming removed 1 base at V and 7 bases at J, with 14 bases between. The CDR3 extends over 14 amino acids. Germline-derived CDR1 and CDR2 are SGHKS and YYEKEE (reference sequence). The CDR3 DNA follows: TGTGCCAGCAGCTTGACCGGGGAGGTCCCGACCCAGTACTTC. This gives the protein CASSLTGEVPTQYF.

This chain joins TRBV4-1 and TRBJ2-7; D not certain. The germline V gene encodes CDR1 MGHRA and CDR2 YSYEKL. CDR3 length equals 13 residues. V was shortened by 3 bases and J by 5 bases, with 11 bases between the two germline ends. CDR3 nucleotide sequence: TGCGCCAGCAGCCAGAGGCTAGGAGACGAGCAGTACTTC. Encoded protein: CASSQRLGDEQYF.

The CDR3 here is CASTGTGYGYTF. Written as DNA, the CDR3 is TGTGCCAGCACCGGGACAGGCTATGGCTACACCTTC. The chain uses TRBV6-1 and TRBJ1-2; 8 nucleotides agree with TRBD1. Trimming removed 7 bases from V and 4 bases from J; junction bases left unmatched: 2. Germline assignment: CDR1 MNHNS and CDR2 SASEGT. The CDR3 has 12 residues.

V is TRBV6-2 or TRBV6-3 and J is TRBJ2-5; TRBD2 matches at 14 bases. Germline CDR1 MNHEY, CDR2 SVGEGT. There are 17 residues in the CDR3. V dropped 7 bases and J dropped 6; count of bases not matched to a gene: 13. In DNA, the CDR3 is TGTGCCAGCAACACACCTTTGGGACTAGCGGGAGTCAAGACCCAGTACTTC. Translated: CASNTPLGLAGVKTQYF.

This clonotype has a handful of counts. The chain uses TRBV19 and TRBJ1-6, with TRBD1 matching over 8 bases. Germline CDR1 reads LNHDA; CDR2 reads SQIVND (reference sequence). The length of the CDR3 is 13 residues. The V gene end was trimmed by 6 bases and the J gene end by 9 bases; junction bases not matched to a gene: 4. CDR3 in amino acids: CASSQGASSPLHF. The CDR3 nucleotides are TGTGCCAGTAGCCAGGGGGCTAGTTCACCCCTCCACTTT.

The chain joins TRBV7-9 to TRBJ1-4, with unresolved D. Trimming took off 2 bases at V and 8 bases at J, with 15 bases between the two ends. Germline V gene data show CDR1 as SEHNR and CDR2 as FQNEAQ (reference sequence). This CDR3 has 15 residues. CDR3 residues: CASSLSGRTGEKLFF. The CDR3 DNA reads as TGTGCCAGCAGCTTAAGTGGGCGAACCGGGGAAAAACTGTTTTTT.

The V and J genes are TRBV6-1 and TRBJ1-5; 7 bases are a match to TRBD1. Germline V CDR1 and CDR2: MNHNS, SASEGT. CDR3 length: 14 amino acids. J lost 4 bases, V lost 7 bases, and 7 bases had no gene match. CDR3 protein: CASTTGAINQPQHF. In nucleotides, the CDR3 is TGTGCCAGCACCACAGGGGCAATAAATCAGCCCCAGCATTTT.

This chain uses TRBV11-1 with TRBJ2-7; no firm D call. CDR1 is SGHAT, CDR2 FQDESV, per germline (reference sequence). Trimming cost V 2 bases and J 3 bases, with 8 bases left between them. CDR3 length: 13 amino acids. CDR3 region: CASSLLADYEQYF. For the CDR3, the DNA is TGTGCCAGCAGCTTATTGGCCGACTACGAGCAGTACTTC.

This clonotype appeared once. The chain joins TRBV14 to TRBJ2-7, with 13 bases that match TRBD2. The CDR3 runs to 18 residues. Germline CDR1 reads SGHDN; CDR2 reads FVKESK. V lost 2 bases and J lost 5; bases outside the gene matches: 12. The CDR3 DNA is TGTGCCAGCAGCCAATCAGTCCGGACTAGCGGGAGTAGAAACGAGCAGTACTTC. This gives the protein CASSQSVRTSGSRNEQYF. Supplemented by reference TRBV14 and TRBJ2-7, the full variable domain reads EAGVTQFPSHSVIEKGQTVTLRCDPISGHDNLYWYRRVMGKEIKFLLHFVKESKQDESGMPNNRFLAERTGGTYSTLKVQPAELEDSGVYFCASSQSVRTSGSRNEQYFGPGTRLTVT.

The rearrangement uses TRBV4-3 and TRBJ2-2; TRBD2 matches at 7 bases. Germline loops: CDR1 LGHNA, CDR2 YSLEER. The CDR3 has 15 residues. J lost 5 bases, V lost 0 bases, and 3 bases had no gene match. CDR3 protein: CASSQESGTTGELFF. CDR3 coding DNA: TGCGCCAGCAGCCAAGAGAGCGGGACTACCGGGGAGCTGTTTTTT.